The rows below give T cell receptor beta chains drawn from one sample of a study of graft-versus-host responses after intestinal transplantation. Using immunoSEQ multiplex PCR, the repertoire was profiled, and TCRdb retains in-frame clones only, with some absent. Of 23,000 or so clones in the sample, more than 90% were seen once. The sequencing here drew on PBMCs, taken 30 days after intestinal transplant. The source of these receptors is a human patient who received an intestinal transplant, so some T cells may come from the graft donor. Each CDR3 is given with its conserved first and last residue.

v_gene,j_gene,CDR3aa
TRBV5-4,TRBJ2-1,CASSLGGAGVYNEQFF
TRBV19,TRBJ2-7,CASTGQDGGPGEQYF
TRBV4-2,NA,CASSQMGGISYEQYF
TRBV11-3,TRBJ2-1,CASSLVPYSHEQFF
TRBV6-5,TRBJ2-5,CASSPSRAQETQYF
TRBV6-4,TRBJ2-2,CASSDTGTGELFF
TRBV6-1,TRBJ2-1,CASSALSSGGANEQFF
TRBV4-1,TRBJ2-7,CASSQGTASYEQYF
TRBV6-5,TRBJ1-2,CASSWTGVGYGYTF
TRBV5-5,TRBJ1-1,CASSAWTGARNTEAFF
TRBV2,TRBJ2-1,CASENEGAPWDEQFF
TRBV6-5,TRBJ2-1,CASSLTSGSYNEQFF